These 14 T cell receptor beta chains were sequenced from one sample in a study of T cell repertoires in cytomegalovirus infection. In TCRdb, the reads were re-called with MiXCR into one record per CDR3 protein. The table includes 110,000 to 150,000 distinct CDR3 sequences, more than 25% detected once. These receptors lack a known antigen. Sequenced material: CD8+ T cells from cultured PBMCs, taken from culture after CMV antigen stimulation. These receptors all stem from a human donor in good health (CMV status not recorded). Some clones in this sample may be carry-over from other donors' samples.

In this sample, this clonotype turned up a few times. This rearrangement joins TRBV7-9 to TRBJ2-7; D is undetermined. V gave up 2 bases and J gave up 6 bases, with 17 bases separating them. The germline CDR1 and CDR2 sequences are SEHNR and FQNEAQ (reference sequence). CDR3 length equals 15 residues. The CDR3 loop reads CASSLLVGELIEQYF. The DNA of the CDR3 is TGTGCCAGCAGCTTATTGGTAGGAGAGTTGATCGAGCAGTACTTC.

The chain combines TRBV28 with TRBJ1-2; 9 nucleotides line up with TRBD1. Germline V lookup: CDR1 MDHEN, CDR2 SYDVKM. With V trimmed by 8 bases and J by 4 bases, 8 bases remained unmatched. The CDR3 spans 14 residues. The DNA of the CDR3 is TGTGCCAGCCACCCGGGACAGGGCCGCTATGGCTACACCTTC. Translating gives CASHPGQGRYGYTF.

J is TRBJ2-7 and V is TRBV28, with D possibly being TRBD1 or TRBD2 (7 bases each). Trimming removed 7 bases at V and 4 bases at J, with 20 bases between. This CDR3 has 15 residues. In germline, CDR1 is MDHEN, CDR2 SYDVKM. DNA for the CDR3: TGTGCCAGCACCGAGGGGAGGGGGCGACGATACGAGCAGTACTTC. Encoded protein: CASTEGRGRRYEQYF.

This clonotype has a count of ten or more. The chain has TRBV7-9 and TRBJ2-7; D is perhaps TRBD1 (6 bases). Per germline, CDR1 SEHNR and CDR2 FQNEAQ (reference sequence). V was shortened by 0 bases and J by 5 bases, with 8 bases between the two germline ends. This CDR3 is built from 13 residues. The CDR3 DNA reads TGTGCCAGCAGCTTAGCACAGGGCCACGAGCAGTACTTC. The encoded protein is CASSLAQGHEQYF. Complete variable domain (other parts from reference TRBV7-9 and TRBJ2-7): DTGVSQNPRHKITKRGQNVTFRCDPISEHNRLYWYRQTLGQGPEFLTYFQNEAQLEKSRLLSDRFSAERPKGSFSTLEIQRTEQGDSAMYLCASSLAQGHEQYFGPGTRLTVT.

This clonotype has just a few counts. The DNA for the CDR3 is TGCAGTGCTAGCTCGGGACTAGCGGTTTACAATGAGCAGTTCTTC. Protein product: CSASSGLAVYNEQFF. This chain joins TRBV20-1 and TRBJ2-1; 11 bases are a match to TRBD2. The ends lost 3 bases at V and 4 bases at J; junction bases unmatched: 5. Per the germline V gene, CDR1 is DFQATT and CDR2 is SNEGSKA (reference sequence). The CDR3 is 15 amino acids.

This clonotype was recorded many times. The J gene is TRBJ1-1, the V gene TRBV28, with D tentatively TRBD1 (6 bases). CDR3 length equals 14 residues. Per the germline V gene, CDR1 is MDHEN and CDR2 is SYDVKM. V lost 2 bases to trimming and J lost 12 bases, with 19 bases between them. The CDR3 loop reads CASSLGPQPGETFF. The CDR3, as DNA: TGTGCCAGCAGTTTAGGGCCTCAACCAGGGGAGACTTTCTTT.

V is TRBV12-3 or TRBV12-4 and J is TRBJ2-1; D possibly corresponds to TRBD2 (5 bases). The CDR3 consists of 14 residues. V shed 7 bases and J shed 5 bases, with 15 bases lying between them. Written as DNA, the CDR3 is TGTGCCAGCACCGCACTAGGGATTAACAATGAGCAGTTCTTC. This codes for CASTALGINNEQFF.

This clonotype was seen many times. This chain connects TRBV20-1 to TRBJ2-4; D is possibly TRBD2 (6 bases). The CDR3 consists of 11 residues. Per the germline V gene, CDR1 is DFQATT and CDR2 is SNEGSKA (reference sequence). The V gene lost 6 bases and the J gene lost 13 bases, with 16 bases spanning the gap. DNA of the CDR3: TGCAGTGCAACGACCCTAGCGCACCAGTACTTC. Protein sequence: CSATTLAHQYF.

By share of the sample, this clonotype is medium-sized. The chain employs TRBV7-2 and TRBJ2-1, with TRBD1 matching over 8 bases. V lost 1 base and J lost 8; bases outside the gene matches: 7. In germline, CDR1 is SGHTA, CDR2 FQGNSA. The CDR3 loop spans 15 amino acids. Written as DNA, the CDR3 is TGTGCCAGCAGCTTAGGGACAGGGTTTAGCGATGAGCAGTTCTTC. The encoded protein is CASSLGTGFSDEQFF.

This clonotype was recorded many times. For the CDR3, the DNA is TGTGCCAGCAGCGGTACAGGGTGGGATGAGCAGTTCTTC. It specifies CASSGTGWDEQFF. The V gene is TRBV5-4, the J gene TRBJ2-1; D might be TRBD1 (6 bases). The CDR3 has 13 amino acids. The V gene lost 4 bases and the J gene lost 8 bases, with 13 bases spanning the gap. The germline CDR1 and CDR2 sequences are SGHNT and YYREEE (reference sequence).

This clonotype was seen repeatedly, ten times or more. The chain recombines TRBV28 with TRBJ2-1; 8 bases are shared with TRBD2. Germline V gene data show CDR1 as MDHEN and CDR2 as SYDVKM. The CDR3 has 15 residues. The ends lost 1 base at V and 7 bases at J; junction bases unmatched: 6. The CDR3 nucleotides are TGTGCCAGCAGTTTATCGGGGGGGGCACGGAATGAGCAGTTCTTC. Its translation: CASSLSGGARNEQFF. Full variable domain (outside the CDR3, taken from reference TRBV28 and TRBJ2-1): DVKVTQSSRYLVKRTGEKVFLECVQDMDHENMFWYRQDPGLGLRLIYFSYDVKMKEKGDIPEGYSVSREKKERFSLILESASTNQTSMYLCASSLSGGARNEQFFGPGTRLTVL.

This clonotype was seen a handful of times. The CDR3 DNA is TGTGCCAGCAGCTTAGCGGGGGGGCCGTCCTACAATGAGCAGTTCTTC. Translated: CASSLAGGPSYNEQFF. The gene calls are TRBV6-5 and TRBJ2-1; TRBD2 aligns across 11 bases. After removal of 6 bases from V and 1 base from J, the junction contained 5 bases not matched to a gene. The length of the CDR3 is 16 residues. Germline lookup yields CDR1 MNHEY and CDR2 SVGAGI.

This sequence joins TRBV7-4 and TRBJ2-7, with 16 bases that match TRBD2. The V gene end was trimmed by 6 bases and the J gene end by 3 bases; junction bases not matched to a gene: 11. CDR1 and CDR2 from the germline V gene are SGHVT and SQSDAQ. The CDR3 extends over 18 amino acids. CDR3 DNA sequence: TGTGCCAGCAGTGCGGGACTAGCGGGGGGGCCGACGGTCTACGAGCAGTACTTC. This sequence encodes CASSAGLAGGPTVYEQYF.

This clonotype was recorded only once. At one boundary the junction diverges from the germline segment, which might be a read error. The chain couples TRBV4-1 to TRBJ1-4; D is unresolved. The CDR3 length is 18 residues. Per the germline V gene, CDR1 is MGHRA and CDR2 is YSYEKL. CDR3 DNA: TGTGCCAGCAGCCAAGAGGCCTTAACGGTCGCAACTAATGAAAAACTGTTTTTT. This translates into CASSQEALTVATNEKLFF.